This TCR beta chain was captured by sequencing in a study of blood T cell repertoires in COVID-19. The CDR3 extends over 19 amino acids. The germline gives CDR1 SGHVS, CDR2 FQNEAQ. After removal of 2 bases from V and 7 bases from J, the junction contained 19 bases not matched to a gene. Here immunoSEQ multiplex PCR was the method, and the copy in TCRdb shows in-frame clones only, minus some. The sample carries 80,000 to 90,000 clones, around 80% recorded once. The sequencing input was peripheral blood. This rearrangement joins TRBV7-8 to TRBJ1-4, with 7 bases that match TRBD1. The TCR sequence derives from a woman older than 75 with acute or convalescent COVID-19. The DNA of the CDR3 is TGTGCCAGCAGCTTAAGCCCACCCCTCAACAGGGGAGGCAGTGAAAAACTGTTTTTT. It yields the protein CASSLSPPLNRGGSEKLFF.